The present T cell receptor (beta chain) was sequenced within a study of cytomegalovirus exposure and HLA in healthy donors. Points from the study as a whole: For cytomegalovirus status, the classifier reportedly gave diagnoses with high specificity and sensitivity.

The primer mix had 60 Vbeta and 13 Jbeta primers. Assay used: immunoSEQ multiplex PCR; TCRdb lists only in-frame clones, some missing. The sample includes 150,000 or so clones, approximately 82% of them seen just once. Regarding donors, all were healthy bone marrow donors. Between the trimmed V and J ends, which lost 7 bases and 5 bases, there was a span of 9 bases. The CDR3 covers 11 residues. CDR1 GTSNPN and CDR2 SVGIG come from the germline V gene (reference sequence). In regard to this clone: What it binds is unknown.

This chain uses TRBV30 with TRBJ2-1; D remains unclear. The material sequenced was PBMCs. The source of this sequence is a male donor in good health and CMV-seronegative. The CDR3 region has the DNA TGTGCCTCCCTACTTAACAATGAGCAGTTCTTC. It codes for CASLLNNEQFF.